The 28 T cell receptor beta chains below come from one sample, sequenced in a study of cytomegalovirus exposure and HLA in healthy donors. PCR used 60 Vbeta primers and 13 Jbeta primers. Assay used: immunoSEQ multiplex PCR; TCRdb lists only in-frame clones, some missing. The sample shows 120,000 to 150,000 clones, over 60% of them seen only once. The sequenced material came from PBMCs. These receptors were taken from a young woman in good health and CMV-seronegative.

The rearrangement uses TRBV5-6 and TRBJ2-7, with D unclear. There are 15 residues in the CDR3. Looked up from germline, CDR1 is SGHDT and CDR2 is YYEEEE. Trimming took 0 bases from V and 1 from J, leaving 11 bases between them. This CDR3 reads CASSLVGQISYEQYF. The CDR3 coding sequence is TGTGCCAGCAGCTTGGTTGGGCAGATATCCTACGAGCAGTACTTC.

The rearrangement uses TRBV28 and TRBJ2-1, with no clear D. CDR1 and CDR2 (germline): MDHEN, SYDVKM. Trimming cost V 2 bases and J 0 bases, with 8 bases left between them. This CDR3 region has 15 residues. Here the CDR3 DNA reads TGTGCCAGCAGTTTAGGCAGGCCCTCCTACAATGAGCAGTTCTTC. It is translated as CASSLGRPSYNEQFF.

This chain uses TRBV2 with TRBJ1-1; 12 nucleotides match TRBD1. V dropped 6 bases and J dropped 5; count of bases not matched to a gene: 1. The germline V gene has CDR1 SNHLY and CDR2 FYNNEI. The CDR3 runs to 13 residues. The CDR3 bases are TGTGCCAGCAGGGGACAGGGGGCGACTGAAGCTTTCTTT. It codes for CASRGQGATEAFF.

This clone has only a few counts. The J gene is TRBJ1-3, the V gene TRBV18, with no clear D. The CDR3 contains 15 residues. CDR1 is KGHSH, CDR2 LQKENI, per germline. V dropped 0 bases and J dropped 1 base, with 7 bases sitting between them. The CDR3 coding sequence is TGTGCCAGCTCACCACCGTCGGGGTCTGGAAACACCATATATTTT. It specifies CASSPPSGSGNTIYF.

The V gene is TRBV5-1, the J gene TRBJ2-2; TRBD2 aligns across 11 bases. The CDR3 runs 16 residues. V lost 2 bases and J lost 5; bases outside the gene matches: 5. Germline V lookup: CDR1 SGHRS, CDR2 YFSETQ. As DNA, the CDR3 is TGCGCCAGCAGCTTTACACTAGCGGGGGTAACCGGGGAGCTGTTTTTT. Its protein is CASSFTLAGVTGELFF.

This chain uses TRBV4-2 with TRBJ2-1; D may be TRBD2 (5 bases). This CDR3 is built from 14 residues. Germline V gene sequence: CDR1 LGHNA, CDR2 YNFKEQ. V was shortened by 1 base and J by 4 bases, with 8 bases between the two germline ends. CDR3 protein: CASSQASGYNEQFF. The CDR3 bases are TGTGCCAGCAGCCAAGCATCGGGGTACAATGAGCAGTTCTTC.

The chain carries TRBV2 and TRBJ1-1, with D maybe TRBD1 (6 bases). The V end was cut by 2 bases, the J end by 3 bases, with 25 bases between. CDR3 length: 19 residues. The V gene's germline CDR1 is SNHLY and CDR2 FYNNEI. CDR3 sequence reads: CASSELAGAGREAYTEAFF. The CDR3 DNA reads TGTGCCAGCAGTGAATTGGCAGGGGCTGGGAGGGAAGCCTACACTGAAGCTTTCTTT.

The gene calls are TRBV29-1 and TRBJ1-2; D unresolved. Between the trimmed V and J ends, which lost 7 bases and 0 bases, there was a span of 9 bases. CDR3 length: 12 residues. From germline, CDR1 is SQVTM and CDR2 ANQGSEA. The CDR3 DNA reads TGCAGCGGCGCCGGGGCTAACTATGGCTACACCTTC. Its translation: CSGAGANYGYTF.

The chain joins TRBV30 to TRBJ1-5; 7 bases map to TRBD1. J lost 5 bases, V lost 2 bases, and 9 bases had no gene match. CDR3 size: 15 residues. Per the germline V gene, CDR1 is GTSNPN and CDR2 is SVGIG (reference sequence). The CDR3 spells CAWSPPDRVDQPQHF. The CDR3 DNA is TGTGCCTGGAGTCCCCCCGACAGGGTGGATCAGCCCCAGCATTTT. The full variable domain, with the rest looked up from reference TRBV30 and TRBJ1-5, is SQTIHQWPATLVQPVGSPLSLECTVEGTSNPNLYWYRQAAGRGLQLLFYSVGIGQISSEVPQNLSASRPQDRQFILSSKKLLLSDSGFYLCAWSPPDRVDQPQHFGDGTRLSIL.

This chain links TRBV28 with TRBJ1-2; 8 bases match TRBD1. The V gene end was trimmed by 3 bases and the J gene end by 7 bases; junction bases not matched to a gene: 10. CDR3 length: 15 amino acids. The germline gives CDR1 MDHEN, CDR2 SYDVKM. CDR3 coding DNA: TGTGCCAGCAGTTTTAACCCCAGGGGGCGCGGTGGCTACACCTTC. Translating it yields CASSFNPRGRGGYTF.

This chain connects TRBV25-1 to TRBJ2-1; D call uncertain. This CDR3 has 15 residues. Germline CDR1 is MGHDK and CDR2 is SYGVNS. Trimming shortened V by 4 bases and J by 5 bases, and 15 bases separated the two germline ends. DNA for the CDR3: TGTGCCAGCAGTGCCCAGTCCGGGTACAACAATGAGCAGTTCTTC. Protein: CASSAQSGYNNEQFF.

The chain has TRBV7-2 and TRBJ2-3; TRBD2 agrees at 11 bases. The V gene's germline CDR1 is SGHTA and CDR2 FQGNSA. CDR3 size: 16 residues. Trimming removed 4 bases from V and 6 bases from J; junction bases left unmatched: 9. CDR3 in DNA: TGTGCCAGCAGCTCTCGGCCTAGCGGGGGGACGGATACGCAGTATTTT. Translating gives CASSSRPSGGTDTQYF. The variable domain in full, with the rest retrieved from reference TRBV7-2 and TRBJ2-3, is GAGVSQSPSNKVTEKGKDVELRCDPISGHTALYWYRQSLGQGLEFLIYFQGNSAPDKSGLPSDRFSAERTGGSVSTLTIQRTQQEDSAVYLCASSSRPSGGTDTQYFGPGTRLTVL.

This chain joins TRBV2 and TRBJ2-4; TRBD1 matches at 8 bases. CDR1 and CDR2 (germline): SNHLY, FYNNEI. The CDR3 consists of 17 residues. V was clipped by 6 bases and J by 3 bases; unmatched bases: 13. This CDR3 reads CASSSKDREEDKNIQYF. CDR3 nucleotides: TGTGCCAGCAGCTCGAAGGACAGGGAGGAGGACAAAAACATTCAGTACTTC.

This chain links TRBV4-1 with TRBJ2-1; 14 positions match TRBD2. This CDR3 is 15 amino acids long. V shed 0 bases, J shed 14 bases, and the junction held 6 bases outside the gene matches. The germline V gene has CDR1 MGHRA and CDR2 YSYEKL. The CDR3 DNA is TGCGCCAGCAGCCAAGAGAGGGGGGGACTAGCGGGGGAGTTCTTC. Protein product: CASSQERGGLAGEFF.

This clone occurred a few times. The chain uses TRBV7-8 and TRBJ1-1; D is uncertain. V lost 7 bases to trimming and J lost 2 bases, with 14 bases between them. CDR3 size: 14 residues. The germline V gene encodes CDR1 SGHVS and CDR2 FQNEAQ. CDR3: CASTKHSTNTEAFF. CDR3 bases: TGTGCCAGCACCAAACACAGTACAAACACTGAAGCTTTCTTT.

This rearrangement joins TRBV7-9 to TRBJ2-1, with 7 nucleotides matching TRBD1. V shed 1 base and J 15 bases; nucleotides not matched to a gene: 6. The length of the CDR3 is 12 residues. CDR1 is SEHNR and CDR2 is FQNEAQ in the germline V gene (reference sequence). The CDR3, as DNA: TGTGCCAGCAGCTTAGGACAGGGTGTTTCGTTCTTC. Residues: CASSLGQGVSFF. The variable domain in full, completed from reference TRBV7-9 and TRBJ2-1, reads DTGVSQNPRHKITKRGQNVTFRCDPISEHNRLYWYRQTLGQGPEFLTYFQNEAQLEKSRLLSDRFSAERPKGSFSTLEIQRTEQGDSAMYLCASSLGQGVSFFGPGTRLTVL.

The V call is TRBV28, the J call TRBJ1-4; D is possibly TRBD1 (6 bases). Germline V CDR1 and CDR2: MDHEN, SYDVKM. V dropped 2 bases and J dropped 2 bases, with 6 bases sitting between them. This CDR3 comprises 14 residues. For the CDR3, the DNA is TGTGCCAGCAGTTTAACAGGGACTAATGAAAAACTGTTTTTT. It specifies CASSLTGTNEKLFF.

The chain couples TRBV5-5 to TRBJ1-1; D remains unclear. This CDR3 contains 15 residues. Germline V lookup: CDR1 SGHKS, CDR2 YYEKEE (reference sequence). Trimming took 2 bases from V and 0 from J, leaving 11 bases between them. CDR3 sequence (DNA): TGTGCCAGCAGCTTTTTTTCTAATCTGAACACTGAAGCTTTCTTT. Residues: CASSFFSNLNTEAFF.

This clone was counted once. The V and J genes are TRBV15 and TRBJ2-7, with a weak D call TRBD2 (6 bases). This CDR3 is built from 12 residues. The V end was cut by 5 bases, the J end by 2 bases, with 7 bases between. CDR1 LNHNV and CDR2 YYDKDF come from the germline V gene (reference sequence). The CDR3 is CATSGGTYEQYF. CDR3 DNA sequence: TGTGCCACCAGCGGGGGGACCTACGAGCAGTACTTC.

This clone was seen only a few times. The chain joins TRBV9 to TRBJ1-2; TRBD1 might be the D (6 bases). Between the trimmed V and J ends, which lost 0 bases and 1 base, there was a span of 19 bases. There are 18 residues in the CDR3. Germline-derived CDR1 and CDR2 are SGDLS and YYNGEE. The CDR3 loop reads CASSVDRAGFTLNYGYTF. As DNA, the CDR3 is TGTGCCAGCAGCGTAGACAGGGCAGGGTTTACCCTTAACTATGGCTACACCTTC.

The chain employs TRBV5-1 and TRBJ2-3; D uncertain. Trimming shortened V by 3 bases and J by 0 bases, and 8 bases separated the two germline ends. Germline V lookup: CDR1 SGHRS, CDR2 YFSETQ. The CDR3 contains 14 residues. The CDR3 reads CASSSGWSTDTQYF. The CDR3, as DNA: TGCGCCAGCAGCTCCGGGTGGAGCACAGATACGCAGTATTTT.

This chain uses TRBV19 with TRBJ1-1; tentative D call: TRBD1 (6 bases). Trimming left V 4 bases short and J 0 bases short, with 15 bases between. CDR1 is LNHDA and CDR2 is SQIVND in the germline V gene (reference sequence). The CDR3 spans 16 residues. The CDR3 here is CASSSVRDNMNTEAFF. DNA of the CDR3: TGTGCCAGTAGTAGTGTCCGGGACAACATGAACACTGAAGCTTTCTTT.

This chain's CDR3 is CASSIMLDSSYEQYF. CDR3 DNA: TGTGCCAGTAGTATTATGCTGGACAGCTCCTACGAGCAGTACTTC. The V call is TRBV19, the J call TRBJ2-7; D is perhaps TRBD1 (6 bases). V dropped 3 bases and J dropped 0 bases, with 12 bases sitting between them. The CDR3 has 15 residues. Germline values: CDR1 LNHDA, CDR2 SQIVND (reference sequence).

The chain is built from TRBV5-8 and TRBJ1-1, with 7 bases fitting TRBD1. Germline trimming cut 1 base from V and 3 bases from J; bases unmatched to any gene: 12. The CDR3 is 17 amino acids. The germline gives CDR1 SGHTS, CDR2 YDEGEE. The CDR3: CASSLTSRGFGYTEAFF. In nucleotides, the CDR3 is TGTGCCAGCAGCTTGACCTCCAGGGGGTTTGGGTACACTGAAGCTTTCTTT. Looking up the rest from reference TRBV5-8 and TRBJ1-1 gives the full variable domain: EAGVTQSPTHLIKTRGQQATLRCSPISGHTSVYWYQQALGLGLQFLLWYDEGEERNRGNFPPRFSGRQFPNYSSELNVNALELEDSALYLCASSLTSRGFGYTEAFFGQGTRLTVV.

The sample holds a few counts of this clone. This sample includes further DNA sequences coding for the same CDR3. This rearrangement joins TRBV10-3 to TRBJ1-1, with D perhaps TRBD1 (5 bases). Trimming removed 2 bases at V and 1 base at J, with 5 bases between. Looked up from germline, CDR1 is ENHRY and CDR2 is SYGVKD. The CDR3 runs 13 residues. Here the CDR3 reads CAISERGNTEAFF. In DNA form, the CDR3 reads TGTGCCATCAGTGAGAGGGGGAACACTGAAGCTTTCTTT.

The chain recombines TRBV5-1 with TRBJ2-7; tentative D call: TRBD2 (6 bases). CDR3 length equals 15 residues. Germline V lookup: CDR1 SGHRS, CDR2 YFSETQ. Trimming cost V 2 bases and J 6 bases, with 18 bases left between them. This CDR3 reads CASSFEGRGNGEQYF. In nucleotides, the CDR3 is TGCGCCAGCAGCTTTGAGGGCCGGGGGAATGGCGAGCAGTACTTC.

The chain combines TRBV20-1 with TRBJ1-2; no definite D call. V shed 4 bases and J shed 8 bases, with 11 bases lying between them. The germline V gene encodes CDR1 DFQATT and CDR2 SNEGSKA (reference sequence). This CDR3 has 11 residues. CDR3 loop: CSATRGDGYTF. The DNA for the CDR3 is TGCAGTGCTACTCGGGGAGACGGCTACACCTTC.

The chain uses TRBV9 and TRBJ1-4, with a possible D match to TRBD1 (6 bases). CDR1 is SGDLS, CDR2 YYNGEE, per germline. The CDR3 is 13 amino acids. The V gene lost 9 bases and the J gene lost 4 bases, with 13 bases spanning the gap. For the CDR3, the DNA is TGTGCCACGGAACAGGGATTTAATGAAAAACTGTTTTTT. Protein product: CATEQGFNEKLFF.